This T cell receptor (beta chain) was sequenced in a study of cytomegalovirus exposure and HLA in healthy donors. Whole-study context: Among 398 genotyped donors, around 77% fell in the Caucasian-associated ancestry cluster. Study results and limitations: Among TCR sequences, most were rare, though some public TCRs appeared in many donors. About 90% or about 30% of the time was how often most TCR beta V segments were productive, according to an earlier analysis.

Both 60 Vbeta primers and 13 Jbeta primers went into the PCR. Repertoires were generated with immunoSEQ multiplex PCR, while TCRdb's copy carries only in-frame clones and drops some. The table records fewer than 150,000 clones, roughly 70% of them present only once. A word on this clone: The antigen is not known.

The junction had 4 bases not matched to a gene; V was cut back by 5 bases and J by 4 bases. Germline V gene sequence: CDR1 SGHVS, CDR2 FNYEAQ. The CDR3 extends over 15 amino acids. Whereas donors were nominally healthy upon sampling, unrecorded immune exposures were probable. The receptor's source is a man in his late teens or twenties in good health and CMV-seropositive. Sequencing was done on a sample of PBMCs. The rearrangement uses TRBV7-6 and TRBJ2-3; TRBD2 aligns across 12 bases. CDR3 DNA sequence: TGTGCCAGCAGCCTACTAGCGGGGGGAGCAGATACGCAGTATTTT. Residues: CASSLLAGGADTQYF.